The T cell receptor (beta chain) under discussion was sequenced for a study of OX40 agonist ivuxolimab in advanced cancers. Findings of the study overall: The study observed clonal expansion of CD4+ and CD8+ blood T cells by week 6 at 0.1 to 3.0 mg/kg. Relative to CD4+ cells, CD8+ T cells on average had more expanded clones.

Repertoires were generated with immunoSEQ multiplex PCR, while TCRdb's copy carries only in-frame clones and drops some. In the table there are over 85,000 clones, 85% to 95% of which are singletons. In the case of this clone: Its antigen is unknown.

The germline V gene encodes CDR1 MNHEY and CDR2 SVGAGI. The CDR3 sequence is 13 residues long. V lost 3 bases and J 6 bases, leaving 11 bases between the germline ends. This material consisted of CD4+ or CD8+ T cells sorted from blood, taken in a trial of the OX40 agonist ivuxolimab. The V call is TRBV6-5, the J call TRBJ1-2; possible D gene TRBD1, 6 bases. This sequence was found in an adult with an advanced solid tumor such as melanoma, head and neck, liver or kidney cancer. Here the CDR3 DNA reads TGTGCCAGCAGTTATGCAGGGGTCGATGGCTACACCTTC. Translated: CASSYAGVDGYTF.